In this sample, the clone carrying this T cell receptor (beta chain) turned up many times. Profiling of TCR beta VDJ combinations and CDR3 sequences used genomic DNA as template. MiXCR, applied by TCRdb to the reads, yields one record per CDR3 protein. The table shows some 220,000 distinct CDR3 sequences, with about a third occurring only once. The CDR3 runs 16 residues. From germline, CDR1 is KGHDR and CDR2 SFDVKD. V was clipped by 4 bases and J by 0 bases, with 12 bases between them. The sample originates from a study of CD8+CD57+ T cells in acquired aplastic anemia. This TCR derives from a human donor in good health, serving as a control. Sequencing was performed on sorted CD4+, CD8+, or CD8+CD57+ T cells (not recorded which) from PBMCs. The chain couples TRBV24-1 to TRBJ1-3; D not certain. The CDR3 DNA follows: TGTGCCACCAGTGAGTTGCCCCGAGACTCTGGAAACACCATATATTTT. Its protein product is CATSELPRDSGNTIYF.